A selection of T cell receptor beta chains follows, all from one sample in a study of regulatory T cells in long-lasting Graves disease. MiXCR, applied by TCRdb to the multiplex PCR reads, yields one record per CDR3 protein. The sample contains 510,000 or so distinct CDR3 sequences, about 12% of which appear only once. The same sample was also studied in work on T cells in Graves' hyperthyroidism and ophthalmopathy.

This specimen consisted of peripheral blood mononuclear cells (PBMCs), obtained at new diagnosis, from a patient treated with antithyroid drugs. These receptors all come from a woman between 25 and 40 years old with Graves disease. Each CDR3 is given with its conserved first and last residue. D genes are given only for firm matches. Where a row states a size, it is once, few, many or the class of an expanded clone; other rows omit it.

j_call v_call d_call clone_size cdr3_aa cdr3_nt
TRBJ1-3 TRBV9 . many CASSVGVGSGNTIYF TGTGCCAGCAGCGTCGGGGTAGGCTCTGGAAACACCATATATTTT
TRBJ2-1 TRBV29-1 TRBD2 many CSVPRASGTYNEQFF TGCAGCGTCCCACGAGCTAGCGGAACATACAATGAGCAGTTCTTC
TRBJ1-2 TRBV2 . many CASTRGSGYTF TGTGCCAGCACCAGGGGAAGTGGCTACACCTTC
TRBJ1-4 TRBV7-2 . many CASSLGASLGKLFF TGTGCCAGCAGCTTAGGGGCTTCGCTGGGAAAACTGTTTTTT
TRBJ1-6 TRBV20-1 . few CSASQATNNSPLHF TGCAGTGCTAGCCAGGCTACAAATAATTCACCCCTCCACTTT
TRBJ1-5 TRBV20-1 . many CSARERLGNQPQHF TGCAGTGCTAGAGAAAGGCTGGGCAATCAGCCCCAGCATTTT
TRBJ1-1 TRBV27 . many CASSFLPVRTEAFF TGTGCCAGCAGTTTCCTTCCTGTACGGACAGAAGCTTTCTTT
TRBJ2-1 TRBV11-3 . . CASSLTRLVGDEQFF TGTGCCAGCAGCTTAACCCGACTAGTCGGGGATGAGCAGTTCTTC
TRBJ2-7 TRBV6-5 . many CASSYSNLAYEQYF TGTGCCAGCAGTTACTCGAACTTGGCCTACGAGCAGTACTTC
TRBJ2-5 TRBV5-1 . . CASNRGGGGQETQYF TGCGCCAGCAATCGAGGCGGAGGGGGCCAAGAGACCCAGTACTTC
TRBJ2-3 TRBV9 . many CASSKAADTQYF TGTGCCAGCAGCAAGGCGGCAGATACGCAGTATTTT
TRBJ1-5 TRBV7-9 TRBD1 . CASSLGDRSSNQPQHF TGTGCCAGCAGCTTAGGGGACAGGAGTAGCAATCAGCCCCAGCATTTT
TRBJ1-5 TRBV30 . many CAWSYDGNQPQHF TGTGCCTGGTCGTACGATGGCAATCAGCCCCAGCATTTT
TRBJ2-2 TRBV2 . many CASRAGRANTGELFF TGTGCCAGCAGGGCAGGGAGAGCCAACACCGGGGAGCTGTTTTTT
TRBJ2-1 TRBV6-5 TRBD2 many CASSYSLAGEGNEQFF TGTGCCAGCAGTTACTCGTTAGCGGGAGAGGGCAATGAGCAGTTCTTC
TRBJ1-1 TRBV29-1 . many CSVVGGPLNTEAFF TGCAGCGTTGTAGGGGGACCCTTGAACACTGAAGCTTTCTTT
TRBJ1-1 TRBV11-2 TRBD1 many CASSFYRGGGEAFF TGTGCCAGCAGCTTCTACAGGGGCGGCGGTGAAGCTTTCTTT
TRBJ2-1 TRBV30 . many CAWRVDSYNEQFF TGTGCCTGGAGGGTTGACAGCTACAATGAGCAGTTCTTC
TRBJ2-2 TRBV7-3 TRBD2 few CASSFLAGGPNTGELFF TGTGCCAGCAGCTTCCTAGCGGGAGGGCCGAACACCGGGGAGCTGTTTTTT
TRBJ2-3 TRBV9 TRBD1 . CASSVGGTGDWTDTQYF TGTGCCAGCAGCGTAGGGGGGACAGGGGACTGGACAGATACGCAGTATTTT